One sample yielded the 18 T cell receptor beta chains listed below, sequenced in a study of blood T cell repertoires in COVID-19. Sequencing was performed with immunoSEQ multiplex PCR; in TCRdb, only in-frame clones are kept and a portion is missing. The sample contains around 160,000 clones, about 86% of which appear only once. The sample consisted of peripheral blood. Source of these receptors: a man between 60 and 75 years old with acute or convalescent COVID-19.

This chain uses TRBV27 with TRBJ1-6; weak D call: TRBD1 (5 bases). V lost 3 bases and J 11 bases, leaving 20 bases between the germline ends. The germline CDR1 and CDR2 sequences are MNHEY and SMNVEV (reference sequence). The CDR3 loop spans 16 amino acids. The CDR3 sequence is CASSFPRGGLLTPLHF. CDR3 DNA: TGTGCCAGCAGTTTCCCTCGGGGGGGTTTGCTTACACCCCTCCACTTT.

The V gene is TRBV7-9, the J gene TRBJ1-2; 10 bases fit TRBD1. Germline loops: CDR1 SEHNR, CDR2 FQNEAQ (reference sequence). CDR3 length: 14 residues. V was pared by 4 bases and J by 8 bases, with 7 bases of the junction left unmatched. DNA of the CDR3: TGTGCCAGCAGCTCCCGACAGGGGGCGGGCGGCTACACCTTC. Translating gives CASSSRQGAGGYTF.

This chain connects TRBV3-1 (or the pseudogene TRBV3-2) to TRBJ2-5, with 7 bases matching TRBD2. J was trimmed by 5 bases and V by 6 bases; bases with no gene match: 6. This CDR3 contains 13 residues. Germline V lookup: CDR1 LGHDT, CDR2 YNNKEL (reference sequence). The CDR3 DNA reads TGTGCCAGCAGTCCGGGAGGAGGGGAGACCCAGTACTTC. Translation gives CASSPGGGETQYF.

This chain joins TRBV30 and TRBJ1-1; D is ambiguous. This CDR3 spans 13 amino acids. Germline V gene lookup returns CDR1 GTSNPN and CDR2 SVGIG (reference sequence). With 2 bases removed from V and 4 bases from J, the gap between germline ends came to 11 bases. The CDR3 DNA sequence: TGTGCCTGGAGTAGGGAGGGATTCACTGAAGCTTTCTTT. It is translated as CAWSREGFTEAFF. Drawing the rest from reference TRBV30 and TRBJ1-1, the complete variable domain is SQTIHQWPATLVQPVGSPLSLECTVEGTSNPNLYWYRQAAGRGLQLLFYSVGIGQISSEVPQNLSASRPQDRQFILSSKKLLLSDSGFYLCAWSREGFTEAFFGQGTRLTVV.

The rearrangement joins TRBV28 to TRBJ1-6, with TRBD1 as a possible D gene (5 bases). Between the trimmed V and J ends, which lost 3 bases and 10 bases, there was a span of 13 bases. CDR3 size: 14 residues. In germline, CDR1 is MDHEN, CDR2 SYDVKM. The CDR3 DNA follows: TGTGCCAGCAGTTTCGCGGGAGGGACGTCACCCCTCCACTTT. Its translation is CASSFAGGTSPLHF.

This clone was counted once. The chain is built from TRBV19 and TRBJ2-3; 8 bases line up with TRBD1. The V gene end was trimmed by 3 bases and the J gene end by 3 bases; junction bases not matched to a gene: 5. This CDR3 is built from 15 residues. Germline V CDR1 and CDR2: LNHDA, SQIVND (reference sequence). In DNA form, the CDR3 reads TGTGCCAGTAGTATGTCGAGGACAGGGACAGATACGCAGTATTTT. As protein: CASSMSRTGTDTQYF.

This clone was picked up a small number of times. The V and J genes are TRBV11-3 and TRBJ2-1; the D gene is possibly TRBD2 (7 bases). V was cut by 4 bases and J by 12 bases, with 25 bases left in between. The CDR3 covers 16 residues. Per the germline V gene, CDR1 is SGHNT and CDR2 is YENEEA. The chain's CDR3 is CASSSYGLGGPEAQFF. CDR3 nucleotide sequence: TGTGCCAGCAGCTCGTACGGACTAGGGGGGCCTGAAGCGCAGTTCTTC.

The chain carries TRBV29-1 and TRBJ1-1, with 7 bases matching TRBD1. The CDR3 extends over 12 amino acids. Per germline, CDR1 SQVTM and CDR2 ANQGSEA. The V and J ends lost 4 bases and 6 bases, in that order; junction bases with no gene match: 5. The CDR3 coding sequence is TGCAGCGTTGGGACAGGCGTTCCTGAAGCTTTCTTT. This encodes CSVGTGVPEAFF.

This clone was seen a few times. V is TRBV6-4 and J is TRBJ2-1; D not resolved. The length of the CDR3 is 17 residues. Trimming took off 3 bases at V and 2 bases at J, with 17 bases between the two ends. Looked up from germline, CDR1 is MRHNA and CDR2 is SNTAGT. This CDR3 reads CASSESLFANTYNEQFF. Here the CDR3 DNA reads TGTGCCAGCAGTGAGTCCCTATTCGCAAATACCTACAATGAGCAGTTCTTC.

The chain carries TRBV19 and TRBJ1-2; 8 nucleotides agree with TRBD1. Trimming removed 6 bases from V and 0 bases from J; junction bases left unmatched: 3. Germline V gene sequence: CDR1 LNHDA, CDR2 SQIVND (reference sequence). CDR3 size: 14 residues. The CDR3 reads CASREQGANYGYTF. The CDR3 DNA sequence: TGTGCCAGTAGGGAACAGGGGGCTAACTATGGCTACACCTTC. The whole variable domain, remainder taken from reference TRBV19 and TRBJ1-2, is DGGITQSPKYLFRKEGQNVTLSCEQNLNHDAMYWYRQDPGQGLRLIYYSQIVNDFQKGDIAEGYSVSREKKESFPLTVTSAQKNPTAFYLCASREQGANYGYTFGSGTRLTVV.

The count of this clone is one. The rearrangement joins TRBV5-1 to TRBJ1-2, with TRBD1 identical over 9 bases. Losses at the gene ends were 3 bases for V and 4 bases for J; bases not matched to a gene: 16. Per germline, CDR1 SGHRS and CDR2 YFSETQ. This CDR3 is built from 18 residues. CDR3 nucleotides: TGCGCCAGCAGCTCGCCGTCAGTAGGGACAGGGTTTTCCTATGGCTACACCTTC. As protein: CASSSPSVGTGFSYGYTF.

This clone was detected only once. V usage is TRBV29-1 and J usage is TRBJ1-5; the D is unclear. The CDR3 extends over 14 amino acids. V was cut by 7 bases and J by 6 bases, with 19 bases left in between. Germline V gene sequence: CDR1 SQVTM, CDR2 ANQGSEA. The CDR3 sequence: CSARTATPSQPQHF. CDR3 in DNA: TGCAGCGCTCGTACCGCTACCCCCTCTCAGCCCCAGCATTTT.

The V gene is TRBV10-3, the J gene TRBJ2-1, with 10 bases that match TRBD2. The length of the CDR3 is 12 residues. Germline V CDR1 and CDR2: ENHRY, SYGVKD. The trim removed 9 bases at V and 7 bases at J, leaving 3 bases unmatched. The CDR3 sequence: CAIAGGANEQFF. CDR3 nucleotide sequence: TGTGCCATAGCGGGGGGGGCAAATGAGCAGTTCTTC.

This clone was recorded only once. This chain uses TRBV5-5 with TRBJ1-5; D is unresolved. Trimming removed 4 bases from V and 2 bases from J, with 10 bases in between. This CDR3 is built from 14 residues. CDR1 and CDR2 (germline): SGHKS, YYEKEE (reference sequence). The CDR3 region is CASSRLPGNQPQHF. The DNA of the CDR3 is TGTGCCAGCAGCCGACTTCCTGGCAATCAGCCCCAGCATTTT. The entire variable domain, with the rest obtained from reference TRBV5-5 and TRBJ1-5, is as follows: DAGVTQSPTHLIKTRGQQVTLRCSPISGHKSVSWYQQVLGQGPQFIFQYYEKEERGRGNFPDRFSARQFPNYSSELNVNALLLGDSALYLCASSRLPGNQPQHFGDGTRLSIL.

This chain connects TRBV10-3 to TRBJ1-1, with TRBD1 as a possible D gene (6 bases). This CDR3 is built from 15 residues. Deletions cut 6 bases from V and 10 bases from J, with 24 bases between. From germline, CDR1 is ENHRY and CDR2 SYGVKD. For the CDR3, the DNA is TGTGCCATCAGCCCTGATGGTGGACTCCTAGGGGGAGCTTTCTTT. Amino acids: CAISPDGGLLGGAFF.

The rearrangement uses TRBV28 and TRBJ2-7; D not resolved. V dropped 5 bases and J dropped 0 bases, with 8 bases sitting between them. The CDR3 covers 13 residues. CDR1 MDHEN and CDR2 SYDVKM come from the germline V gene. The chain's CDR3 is CASSIPSSYEQYF. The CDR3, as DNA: TGTGCCAGCAGTATACCTAGCTCCTACGAGCAGTACTTC.

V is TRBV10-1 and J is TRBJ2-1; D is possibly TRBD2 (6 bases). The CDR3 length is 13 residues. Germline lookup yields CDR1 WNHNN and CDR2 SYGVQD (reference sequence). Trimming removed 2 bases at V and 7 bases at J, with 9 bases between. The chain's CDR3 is CASSEPGRNEQFF. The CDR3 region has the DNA TGCGCCAGCAGTGAGCCAGGGAGGAATGAGCAGTTCTTC.

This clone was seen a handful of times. In DNA, the CDR3 is TGTGCCAGCAGGCCTAACCCTACGACTAGCGGGAAGCCCCAGGAGTTCTTC. Its protein product is CASRPNPTTSGKPQEFF. This rearrangement joins TRBV5-4 to TRBJ2-1; 11 nucleotides align to TRBD2. CDR1 is SGHNT, CDR2 YYREEE, per germline (reference sequence). V trimming: 5 bases; J trimming: 14 bases; junction bases outside the gene matches: 21. The CDR3 is 17 residues long. The variable domain in full, with the rest retrieved from reference TRBV5-4 and TRBJ2-1, is ETGVTQSPTHLIKTRGQQVTLRCSSQSGHNTVSWYQQALGQGPQFIFQYYREEENGRGNFPPRFSGLQFPNYSSELNVNALELDDSALYLCASRPNPTTSGKPQEFFGPGTRLTVL.